This entry features one T cell receptor beta chain sequence. The data belong to a study of blood T cell repertoires in COVID-19. V was clipped by 4 bases and J by 3 bases; unmatched bases: 8. Germline values: CDR1 KGHSH, CDR2 LQKENI. This CDR3 comprises 15 residues. Here immunoSEQ multiplex PCR was the method, and the copy in TCRdb shows in-frame clones only, minus some. The table has approximately 150,000 clones, about 87% seen once. The chain has TRBV18 and TRBJ1-2; 7 nucleotides align to TRBD1. The source is a human donor with COVID-19, enrolled during active disease. The donor label of this sample is uncertain. The sequencing sample was made of peripheral blood. The CDR3 protein is CASSRRRDSDYGYTF. The CDR3 region has the DNA TGTGCCAGCTCACGCCGCCGGGACAGCGACTATGGCTACACCTTC.